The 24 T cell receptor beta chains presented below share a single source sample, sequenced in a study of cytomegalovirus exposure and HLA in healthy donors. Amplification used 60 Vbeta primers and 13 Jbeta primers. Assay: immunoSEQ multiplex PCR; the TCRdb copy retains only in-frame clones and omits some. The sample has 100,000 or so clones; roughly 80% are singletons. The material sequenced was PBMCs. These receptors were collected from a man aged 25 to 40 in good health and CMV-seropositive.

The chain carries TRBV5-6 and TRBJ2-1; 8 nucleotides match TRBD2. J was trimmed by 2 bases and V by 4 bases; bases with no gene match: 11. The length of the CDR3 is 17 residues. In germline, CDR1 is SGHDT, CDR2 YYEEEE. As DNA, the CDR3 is TGTGCCAGCAGCCGATGGACTAGCACTAGGCCCTACAATGAGCAGTTCTTC. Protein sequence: CASSRWTSTRPYNEQFF.

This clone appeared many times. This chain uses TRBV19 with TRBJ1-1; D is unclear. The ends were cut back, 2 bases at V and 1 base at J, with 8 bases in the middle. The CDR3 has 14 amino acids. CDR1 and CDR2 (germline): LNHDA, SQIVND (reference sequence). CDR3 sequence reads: CASSIPPWNTEAFF. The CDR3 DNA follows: TGTGCCAGTAGTATACCCCCCTGGAACACTGAAGCTTTCTTT.

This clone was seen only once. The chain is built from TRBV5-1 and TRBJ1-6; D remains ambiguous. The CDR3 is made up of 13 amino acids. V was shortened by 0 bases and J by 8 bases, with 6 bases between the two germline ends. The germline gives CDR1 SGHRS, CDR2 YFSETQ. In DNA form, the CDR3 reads TGCGCCAGCAGCTTGGTGCGGGATTCACCCCTCCACTTT. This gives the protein CASSLVRDSPLHF.

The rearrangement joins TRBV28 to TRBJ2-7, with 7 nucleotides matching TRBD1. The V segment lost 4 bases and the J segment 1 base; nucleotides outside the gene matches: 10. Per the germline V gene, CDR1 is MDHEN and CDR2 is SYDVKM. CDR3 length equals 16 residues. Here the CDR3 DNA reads TGTGCCAGCAGTTCCGTAGGACAGGCAGGGTCCTACGAGCAGTACTTC. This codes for CASSSVGQAGSYEQYF. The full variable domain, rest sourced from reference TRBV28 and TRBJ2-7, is DVKVTQSSRYLVKRTGEKVFLECVQDMDHENMFWYRQDPGLGLRLIYFSYDVKMKEKGDIPEGYSVSREKKERFSLILESASTNQTSMYLCASSSVGQAGSYEQYFGPGTRLTVT.

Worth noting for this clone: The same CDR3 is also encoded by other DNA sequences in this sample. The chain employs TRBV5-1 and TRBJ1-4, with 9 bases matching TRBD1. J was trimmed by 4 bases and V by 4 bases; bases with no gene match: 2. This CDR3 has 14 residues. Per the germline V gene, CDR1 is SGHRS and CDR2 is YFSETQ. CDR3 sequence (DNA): TGCGCCAGCAGCCTGGGACAGGGTAATGAAAAACTGTTTTTT. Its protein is CASSLGQGNEKLFF.

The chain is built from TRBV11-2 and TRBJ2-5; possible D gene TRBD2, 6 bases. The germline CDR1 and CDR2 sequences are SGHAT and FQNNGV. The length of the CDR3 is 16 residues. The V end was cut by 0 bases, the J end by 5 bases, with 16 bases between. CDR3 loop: CASSLDRSGGAETQYF. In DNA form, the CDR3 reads TGTGCCAGCAGCTTAGATCGGTCGGGCGGGGCGGAGACCCAGTACTTC.

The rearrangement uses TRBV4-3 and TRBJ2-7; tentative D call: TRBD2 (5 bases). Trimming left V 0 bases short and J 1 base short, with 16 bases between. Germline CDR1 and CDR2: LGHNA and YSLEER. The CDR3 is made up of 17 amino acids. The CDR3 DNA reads TGCGCCAGCAGCCAAGATTTATCCGGACTTCTATCCTACGAGCAGTACTTC. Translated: CASSQDLSGLLSYEQYF.

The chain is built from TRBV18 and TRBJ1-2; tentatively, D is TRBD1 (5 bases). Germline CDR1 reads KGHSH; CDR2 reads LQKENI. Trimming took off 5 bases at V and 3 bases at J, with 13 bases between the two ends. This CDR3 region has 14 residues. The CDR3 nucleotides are TGTGCCAGCTCATCTCTGTCGGGGGACTATGGCTACACCTTC. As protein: CASSSLSGDYGYTF. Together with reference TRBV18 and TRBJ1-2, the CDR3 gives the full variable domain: NAGVMQNPRHLVRRRGQEARLRCSPMKGHSHVYWYRQLPEEGLKFMVYLQKENIIDESGMPKERFSAEFPKEGPSILRIQQVVRGDSAAYFCASSSLSGDYGYTFGSGTRLTVV.

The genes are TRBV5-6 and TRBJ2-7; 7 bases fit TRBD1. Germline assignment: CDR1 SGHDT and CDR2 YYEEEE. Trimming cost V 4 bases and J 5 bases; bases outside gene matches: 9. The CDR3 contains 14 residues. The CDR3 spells CASSPTTGWDEQYF. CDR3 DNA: TGTGCCAGCAGCCCGACGACAGGGTGGGACGAGCAGTACTTC.

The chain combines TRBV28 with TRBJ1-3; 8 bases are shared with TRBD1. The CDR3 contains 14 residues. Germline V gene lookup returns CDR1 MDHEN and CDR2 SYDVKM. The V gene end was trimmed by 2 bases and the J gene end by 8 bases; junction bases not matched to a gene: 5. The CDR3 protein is CASSLGQGGYTIYF. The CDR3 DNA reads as TGTGCCAGCAGTTTAGGACAGGGAGGCTACACCATATATTTT. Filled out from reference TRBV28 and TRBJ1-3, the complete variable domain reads DVKVTQSSRYLVKRTGEKVFLECVQDMDHENMFWYRQDPGLGLRLIYFSYDVKMKEKGDIPEGYSVSREKKERFSLILESASTNQTSMYLCASSLGQGGYTIYFGEGSWLTVV.

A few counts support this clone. CDR3 sequence (DNA): TGCGCCAGCAGCATCGGGGACAGGGTTCACGAGCAGTACTTC. Protein: CASSIGDRVHEQYF. The rearrangement links TRBV5-1 to TRBJ2-7; 9 nucleotides match TRBD1. In germline, CDR1 is SGHRS, CDR2 YFSETQ. CDR3 length: 14 amino acids. V shed 4 bases, J shed 5 bases, and the junction held 7 bases outside the gene matches.

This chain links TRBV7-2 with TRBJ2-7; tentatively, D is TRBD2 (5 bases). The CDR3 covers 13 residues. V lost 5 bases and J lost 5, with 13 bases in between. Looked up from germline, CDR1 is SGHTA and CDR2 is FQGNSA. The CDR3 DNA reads TGTGCCAGCAGCCCCGGACTGCGTAACGAGCAGTACTTC. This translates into CASSPGLRNEQYF.

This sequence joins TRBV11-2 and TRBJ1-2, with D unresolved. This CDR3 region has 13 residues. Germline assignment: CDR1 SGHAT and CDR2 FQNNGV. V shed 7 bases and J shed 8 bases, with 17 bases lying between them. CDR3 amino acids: CASTFGSLEGYTF. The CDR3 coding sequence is TGTGCCAGCACCTTTGGTTCCCTAGAGGGCTACACCTTC.

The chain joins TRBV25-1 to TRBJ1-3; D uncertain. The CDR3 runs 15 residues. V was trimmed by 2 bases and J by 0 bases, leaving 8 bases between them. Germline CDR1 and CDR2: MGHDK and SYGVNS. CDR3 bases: TGTGCCAGCAGTGAACTCCGGGGCTCTGGAAACACCATATATTTT. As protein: CASSELRGSGNTIYF.

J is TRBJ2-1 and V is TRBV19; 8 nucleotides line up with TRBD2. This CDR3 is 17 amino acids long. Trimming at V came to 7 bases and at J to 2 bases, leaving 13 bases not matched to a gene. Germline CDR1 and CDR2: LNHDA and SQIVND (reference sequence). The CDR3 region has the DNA TGTGCCAGTAATGGAGGGACTAGGCGGGGGACCTACAATGAGCAGTTCTTC. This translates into CASNGGTRRGTYNEQFF.

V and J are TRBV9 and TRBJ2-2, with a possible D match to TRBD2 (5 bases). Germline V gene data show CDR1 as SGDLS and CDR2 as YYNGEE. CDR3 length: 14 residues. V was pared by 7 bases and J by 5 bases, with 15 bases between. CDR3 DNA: TGTGCCAGCCGCAATGACCGGGGAACCGGGGAGCTGTTTTTT. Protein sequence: CASRNDRGTGELFF.

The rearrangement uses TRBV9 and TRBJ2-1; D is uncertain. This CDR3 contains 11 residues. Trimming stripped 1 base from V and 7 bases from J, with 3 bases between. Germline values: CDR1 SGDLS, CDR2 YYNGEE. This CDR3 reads CASSVLNEQFF. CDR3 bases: TGTGCCAGCAGCGTACTGAATGAGCAGTTCTTC. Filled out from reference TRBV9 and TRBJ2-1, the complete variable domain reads DSGVTQTPKHLITATGQRVTLRCSPRSGDLSVYWYQQSLDQGLQFLIQYYNGEERAKGNILERFSAQQFPDLHSELNLSSLELGDSALYFCASSVLNEQFFGPGTRLTVL.

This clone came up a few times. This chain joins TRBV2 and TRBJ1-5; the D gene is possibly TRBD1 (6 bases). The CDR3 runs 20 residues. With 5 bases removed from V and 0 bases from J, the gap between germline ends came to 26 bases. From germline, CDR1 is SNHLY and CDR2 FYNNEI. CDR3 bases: TGTGCCAGCAGTACGGAAGGGATGGGGGCCGGGGCCGATAGCAATCAGCCCCAGCATTTT. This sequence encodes CASSTEGMGAGADSNQPQHF.

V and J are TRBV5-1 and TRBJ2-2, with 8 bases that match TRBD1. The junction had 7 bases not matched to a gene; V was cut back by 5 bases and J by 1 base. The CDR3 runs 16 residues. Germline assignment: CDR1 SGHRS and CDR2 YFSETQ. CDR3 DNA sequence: TGCGCCAGCAGGCCCTACACAGGGGGGAACACCGGGGAGCTGTTTTTT. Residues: CASRPYTGGNTGELFF.

The CDR3 DNA follows: TGCAGCGCCGGACAGGGGCGAGGAACTGAAGCTTTCTTT. This translates into CSAGQGRGTEAFF. This chain joins TRBV29-1 and TRBJ1-1; 9 bases line up with TRBD1. Germline CDR1 reads SQVTM; CDR2 reads ANQGSEA. Trimming removed 7 bases from V and 5 bases from J; junction bases left unmatched: 8. The CDR3 has 13 residues.

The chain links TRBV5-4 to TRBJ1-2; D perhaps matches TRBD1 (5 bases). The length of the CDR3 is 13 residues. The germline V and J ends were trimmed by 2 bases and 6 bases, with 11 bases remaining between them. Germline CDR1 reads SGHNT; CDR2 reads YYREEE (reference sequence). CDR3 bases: TGTGCCAGCAGCTTAGCGCAGGGCGATGGCTACACCTTC. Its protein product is CASSLAQGDGYTF. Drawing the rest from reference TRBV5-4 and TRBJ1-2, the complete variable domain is ETGVTQSPTHLIKTRGQQVTLRCSSQSGHNTVSWYQQALGQGPQFIFQYYREEENGRGNFPPRFSGLQFPNYSSELNVNALELDDSALYLCASSLAQGDGYTFGSGTRLTVV.

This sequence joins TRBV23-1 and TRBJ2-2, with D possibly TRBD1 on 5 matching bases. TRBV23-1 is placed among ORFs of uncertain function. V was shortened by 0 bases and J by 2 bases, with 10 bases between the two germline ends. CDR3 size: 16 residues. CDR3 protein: CASSQSRGLNTGELFF. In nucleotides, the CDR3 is TGCGCCAGCAGTCAATCTAGGGGCCTAAACACCGGGGAGCTGTTTTTT.

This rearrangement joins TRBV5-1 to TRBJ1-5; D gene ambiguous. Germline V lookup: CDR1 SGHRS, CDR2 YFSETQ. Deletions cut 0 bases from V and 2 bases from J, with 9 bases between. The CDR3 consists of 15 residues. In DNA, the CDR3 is TGCGCCAGCAGCTTGGATCGGGGAGGCAATCAGCCCCAGCATTTT. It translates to CASSLDRGGNQPQHF.

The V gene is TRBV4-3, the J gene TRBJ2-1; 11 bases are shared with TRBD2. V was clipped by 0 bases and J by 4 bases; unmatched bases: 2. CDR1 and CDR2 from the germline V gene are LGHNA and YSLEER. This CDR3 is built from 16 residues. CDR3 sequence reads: CASSQERTSGYNEQFF. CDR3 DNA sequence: TGCGCCAGCAGCCAAGAAAGGACTAGCGGGTACAATGAGCAGTTCTTC.